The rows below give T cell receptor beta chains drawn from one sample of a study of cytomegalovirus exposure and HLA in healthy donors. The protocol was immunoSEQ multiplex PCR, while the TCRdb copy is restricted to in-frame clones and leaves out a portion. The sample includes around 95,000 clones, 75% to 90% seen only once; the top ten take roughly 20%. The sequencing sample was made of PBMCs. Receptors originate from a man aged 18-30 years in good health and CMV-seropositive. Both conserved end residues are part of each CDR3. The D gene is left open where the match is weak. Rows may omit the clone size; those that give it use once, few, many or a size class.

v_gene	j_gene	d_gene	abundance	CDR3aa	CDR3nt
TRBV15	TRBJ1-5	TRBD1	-	CATSRVGTGNSNQPQHF	TGTGCCACCAGCAGAGTGGGGACAGGTAATAGCAATCAGCCCCAGCATTTT
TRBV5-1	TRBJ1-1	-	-	CASSSTTGLATEAFF	TGCGCCAGCAGCTCAACTACAGGGCTTGCCACTGAAGCTTTCTTT
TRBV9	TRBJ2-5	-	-	CASSVDVSGLQETQYF	TGTGCCAGCAGCGTAGATGTGAGCGGCCTCCAAGAGACCCAGTACTTC
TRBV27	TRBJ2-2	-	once	CASSFRADNPPTGELFF	TGTGCCAGCAGTTTTCGGGCGGACAACCCCCCAACCGGGGAGCTGTTTTTT
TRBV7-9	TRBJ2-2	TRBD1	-	CAGQGNTGELFF	TGTGCCGGACAGGGGAACACCGGGGAGCTGTTTTTT
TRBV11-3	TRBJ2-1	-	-	CASKASESYNEQFF	TGTGCCAGCAAGGCTAGCGAATCCTACAATGAGCAGTTCTTC
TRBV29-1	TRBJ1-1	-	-	CSVRPGATDTEAFF	TGCAGCGTGCGACCAGGGGCAACCGACACTGAAGCTTTCTTT
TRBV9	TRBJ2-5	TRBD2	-	CASSATSGAQETQYF	TGTGCCAGCAGCGCCACTAGCGGGGCACAAGAGACCCAGTACTTC
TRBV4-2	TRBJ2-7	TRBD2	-	CASSQEIAGAREQYF	TGTGCCAGCAGCCAAGAGATAGCGGGAGCTCGGGAGCAGTACTTC
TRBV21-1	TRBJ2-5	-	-	CQPLIAPVQETQYF	TGTCAACCTCTTATAGCCCCCGTTCAAGAGACCCAGTACTTC
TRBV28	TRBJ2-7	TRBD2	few	CASSLLAAGGSSYEQYF	TGTGCCAGCAGTTTATTAGCGGCGGGAGGCTCGTCCTACGAGCAGTACTTC
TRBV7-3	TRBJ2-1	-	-	CASSLMGGVNNEQFF	TGTGCCAGCAGCTTAATGGGCGGGGTCAACAATGAGCAGTTCTTC
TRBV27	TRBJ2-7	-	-	CASRGGNSLWYEQYF	TGTGCCAGCAGAGGAGGGAACTCGTTGTGGTACGAGCAGTACTTC
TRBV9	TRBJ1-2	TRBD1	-	CASSVAGGGYTF	TGTGCCAGCAGCGTAGCAGGGGGTGGCTACACCTTC
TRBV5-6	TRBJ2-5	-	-	CASSSPGGMQETQYF	TGTGCCAGCAGCTCGCCTGGCGGCATGCAAGAGACCCAGTACTTC
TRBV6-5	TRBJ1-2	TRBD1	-	CASGSVPGGGYTF	TGTGCCAGCGGATCTGTCCCAGGGGGTGGCTACACCTTC
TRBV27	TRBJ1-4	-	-	CASRNRATGVEKLFF	TGTGCCAGCAGAAACAGGGCCACCGGGGTCGAAAAACTGTTTTTT
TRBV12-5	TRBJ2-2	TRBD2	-	CASGLRGRAQSEGNGELFF	TGTGCTAGTGGTTTGCGCGGGAGGGCCCAGAGTGAGGGCAACGGGGAGCTGTTTTTT
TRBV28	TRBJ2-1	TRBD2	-	CASRQSGSAYNEQFF	TGTGCCAGCAGGCAAAGCGGGAGCGCCTACAATGAGCAGTTCTTC
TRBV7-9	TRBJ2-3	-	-	CASSPDWLPVVTQYF	TGTGCCAGCAGCCCAGACTGGTTACCGGTGGTTACGCAGTATTTT
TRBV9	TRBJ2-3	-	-	CASSVEGQPSTDTQYF	TGTGCCAGCAGCGTAGAGGGACAACCTAGCACAGATACGCAGTATTTT
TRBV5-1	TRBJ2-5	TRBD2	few	CASSPGRGQETQYF	TGCGCCAGCAGCCCCGGGAGGGGACAAGAGACCCAGTACTTC
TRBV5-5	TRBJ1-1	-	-	CASSHVLGGTEAFF	TGTGCCAGCAGCCATGTTTTGGGGGGCACTGAAGCTTTCTTT
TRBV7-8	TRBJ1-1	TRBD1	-	CASSPRPGGNTEAFF	TGTGCCAGCAGCCCTCGTCCAGGGGGGAACACTGAAGCTTTCTTT
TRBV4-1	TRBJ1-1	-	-	CASSQEEQDPGANTEAFF	TGCGCCAGCAGCCAAGAGGAACAGGACCCAGGGGCGAACACTGAAGCTTTCTTT
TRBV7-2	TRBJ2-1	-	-	CASSHRTVYNEQFF	TGTGCCAGCAGCCATCGGACAGTCTACAATGAGCAGTTCTTC
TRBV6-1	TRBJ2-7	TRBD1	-	CASSEAGTGGYEQYF	TGTGCCAGCAGTGAAGCCGGGACAGGGGGCTACGAGCAGTACTTC
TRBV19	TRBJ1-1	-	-	CASREHGRNTEAFF	TGTGCCAGTAGGGAACATGGGAGGAACACTGAAGCTTTCTTT
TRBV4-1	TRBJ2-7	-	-	CASSQDLYEQYF	TGCGCCAGCAGCCAAGACCTCTACGAGCAGTACTTC
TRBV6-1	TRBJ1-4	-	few	CASSEGQFNEKLFF	TGTGCCAGCAGTGAAGGACAGTTTAATGAAAAACTGTTTTTT
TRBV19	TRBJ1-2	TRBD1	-	CASSIGRTGEDYGYTF	TGTGCCAGTAGTATTGGACGGACAGGGGAAGACTATGGCTACACCTTC
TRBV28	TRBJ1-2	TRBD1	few	CASSLEPGQFTF	TGTGCCAGCAGCTTGGAACCGGGACAGTTCACCTTC
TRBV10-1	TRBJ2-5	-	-	CASQPAGQETQYF	TGCGCCAGCCAACCGGCCGGGCAAGAGACCCAGTACTTC
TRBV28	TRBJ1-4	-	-	CASNPRGGANEKLFF	TGTGCCAGCAATCCCCGTGGAGGAGCAAATGAAAAACTGTTTTTT
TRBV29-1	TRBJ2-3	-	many	CRNRDFTQYF	TGCAGGAACCGGGACTTCACGCAGTATTTT
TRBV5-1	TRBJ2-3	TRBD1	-	CASSLQGALGDTQYF	TGCGCCAGCAGCTTACAGGGGGCATTAGGAGATACGCAGTATTTT
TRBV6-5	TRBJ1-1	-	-	CASNLHPNTEAFF	TGTGCCAGCAATTTACACCCGAACACTGAAGCTTTCTTT
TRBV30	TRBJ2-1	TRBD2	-	CASRAGGPQFF	TGTGCCTCCAGAGCGGGAGGGCCCCAGTTCTTC
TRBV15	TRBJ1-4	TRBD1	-	CATSRDRANEKLFF	TGTGCCACCAGCAGGGACAGGGCAAATGAAAAACTGTTTTTT
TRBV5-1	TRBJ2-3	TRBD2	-	CASSGGSGRLADTQYF	TGCGCCAGCAGTGGGGGCAGCGGGAGACTGGCAGATACGCAGTATTTT
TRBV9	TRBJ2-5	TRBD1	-	CASSARGLGGQYQETQYF	TGTGCCAGCAGCGCCAGAGGATTAGGGGGCCAGTACCAAGAGACCCAGTACTTC
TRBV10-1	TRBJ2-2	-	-	CASRENRDSGELFF	TGCGCCAGCAGAGAAAACAGGGATTCCGGGGAGCTGTTTTTT
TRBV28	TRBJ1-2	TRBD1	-	CASSWTGQGVMDYGYTF	TGTGCCAGCAGTTGGACGGGACAGGGGGTTATGGACTATGGCTACACCTTC
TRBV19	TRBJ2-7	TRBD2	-	CASSRNSGRDEQYF	TGTGCCAGTAGTAGAAATAGCGGGAGGGATGAGCAGTACTTC
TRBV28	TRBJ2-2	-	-	CASSLGGANTGELFF	TGTGCCAGCAGTTTAGGAGGCGCGAACACCGGGGAGCTGTTTTTT
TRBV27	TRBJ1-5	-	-	CASSLAGVNQPQHF	TGTGCCAGCAGTTTAGCAGGGGTAAATCAGCCCCAGCATTTT
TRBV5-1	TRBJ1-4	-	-	CASSLGWGGSSNEKLFF	TGCGCCAGCAGCTTGGGTTGGGGGGGGTCGTCTAATGAAAAACTGTTTTTT
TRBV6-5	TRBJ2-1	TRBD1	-	CASSTGTGNEQFF	TGTGCCAGCAGCACCGGGACAGGGAATGAGCAGTTCTTC
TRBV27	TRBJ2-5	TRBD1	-	CASSLQGGPIGTQYF	TGTGCCAGCAGTCTACAGGGGGGTCCAATCGGGACCCAGTACTTC
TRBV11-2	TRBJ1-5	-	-	CASSLERGAGPQHF	TGTGCCAGCAGCTTAGAAAGGGGCGCTGGGCCCCAGCATTTT
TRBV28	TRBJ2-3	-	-	CASKGQNTDTQYF	TGTGCCAGCAAAGGACAGAACACAGATACGCAGTATTTT
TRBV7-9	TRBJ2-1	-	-	CASSPSGPRGNEQFF	TGTGCCAGCAGCCCAAGTGGGCCCAGGGGTAATGAGCAGTTCTTC